This TCR beta chain was identified in a study of blood T cells in healthy people across ages. The CDR3 extends over 13 amino acids. The V end was cut by 3 bases, the J end by 3 bases, with 11 bases between. In germline, CDR1 is SQVTM, CDR2 ANQGSEA. Whole-study findings and limits: Naive T cell percentage and TCR beta diversity correlated strongly. Naive CD4+ cell counts and diversity both ran higher in long-lived than in aged donors.

Then a second PCR, running roughly 7 to 11 cycles, was carried out with a sample-barcoded 5' primer and a J-beta primer mix. TCRdb used MiXCR to reprocess the 5' RACE reads, holding one entry per CDR3 protein. This table has around 1.5 million distinct CDR3 sequences, 55% to 75% appearing once. This clonotype has more than one count but fewer than ten. The antigen remains undetermined. The rearrangement uses TRBV29-1 and TRBJ2-5; no reliable D call. The origin of this receptor is a man younger than 30 in good health. Sequenced sample: blood. The CDR3 DNA is TGCAGCGTTGACGATATGCTGAAAGAGACCCAGTACTTC. Residues: CSVDDMLKETQYF.